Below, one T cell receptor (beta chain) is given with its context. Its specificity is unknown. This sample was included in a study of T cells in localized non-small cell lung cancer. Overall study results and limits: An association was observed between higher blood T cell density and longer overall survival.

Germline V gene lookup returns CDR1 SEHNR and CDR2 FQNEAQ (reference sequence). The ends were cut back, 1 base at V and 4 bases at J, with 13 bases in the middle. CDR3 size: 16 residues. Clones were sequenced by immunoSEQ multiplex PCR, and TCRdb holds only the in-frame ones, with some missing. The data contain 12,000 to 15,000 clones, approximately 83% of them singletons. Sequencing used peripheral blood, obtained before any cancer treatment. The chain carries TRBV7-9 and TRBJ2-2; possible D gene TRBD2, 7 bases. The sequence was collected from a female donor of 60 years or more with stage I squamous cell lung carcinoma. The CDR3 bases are TGTGCCAGCAGCTTAGACGGGGGGCGCATCACCGGGGAGCTGTTTTTT. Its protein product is CASSLDGGRITGELFF.